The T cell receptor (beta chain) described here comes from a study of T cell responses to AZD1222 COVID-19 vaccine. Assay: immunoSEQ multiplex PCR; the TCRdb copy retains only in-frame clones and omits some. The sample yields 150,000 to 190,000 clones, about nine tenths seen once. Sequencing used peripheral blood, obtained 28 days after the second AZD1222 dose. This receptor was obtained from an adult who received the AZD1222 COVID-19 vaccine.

The DNA of the CDR3 is TGTGCCAGCAGTTTATCCCTCAAGGCCCAGTACTTC. Protein sequence: CASSLSLKAQYF. The J gene is TRBJ2-5, the V gene TRBV28, with no clear D. Trimming removed 1 base from V and 9 bases from J, with 9 bases in between. The V gene's germline CDR1 is MDHEN and CDR2 SYDVKM. This CDR3 region has 12 residues.